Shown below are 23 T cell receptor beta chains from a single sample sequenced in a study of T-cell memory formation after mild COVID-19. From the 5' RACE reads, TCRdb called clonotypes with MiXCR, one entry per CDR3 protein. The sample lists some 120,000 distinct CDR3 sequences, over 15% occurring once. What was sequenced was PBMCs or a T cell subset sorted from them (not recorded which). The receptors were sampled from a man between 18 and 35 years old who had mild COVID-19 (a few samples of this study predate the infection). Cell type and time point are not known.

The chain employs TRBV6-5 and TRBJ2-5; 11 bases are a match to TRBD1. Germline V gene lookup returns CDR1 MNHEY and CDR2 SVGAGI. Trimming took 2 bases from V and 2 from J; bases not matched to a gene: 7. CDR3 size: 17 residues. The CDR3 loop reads CASSYTWTGGFQETQYF. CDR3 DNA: TGTGCCAGCAGTTACACTTGGACAGGGGGCTTTCAAGAGACCCAGTACTTC.

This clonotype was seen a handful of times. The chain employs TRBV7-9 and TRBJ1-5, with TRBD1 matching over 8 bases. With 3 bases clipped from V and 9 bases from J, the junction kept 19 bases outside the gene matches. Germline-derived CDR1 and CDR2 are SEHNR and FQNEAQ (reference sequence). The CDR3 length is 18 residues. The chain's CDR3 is CASSLAPVGQGAPRPQHF. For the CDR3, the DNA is TGTGCCAGCAGCTTGGCGCCCGTAGGCCAGGGGGCCCCTCGGCCCCAGCATTTT.

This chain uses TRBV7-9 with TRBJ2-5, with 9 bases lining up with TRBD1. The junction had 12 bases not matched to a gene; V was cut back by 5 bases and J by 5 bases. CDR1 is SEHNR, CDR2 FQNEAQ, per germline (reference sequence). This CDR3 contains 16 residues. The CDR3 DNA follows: TGTGCCAGCAGCCCCGGACCGGGACAGGGAGGGGAGACCCAGTACTTC. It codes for CASSPGPGQGGETQYF.

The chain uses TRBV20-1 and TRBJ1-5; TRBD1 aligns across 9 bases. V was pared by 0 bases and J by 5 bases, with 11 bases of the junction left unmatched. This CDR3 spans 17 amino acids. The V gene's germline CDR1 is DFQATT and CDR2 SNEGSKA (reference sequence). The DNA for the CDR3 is TGCAGTGCTAGAGATAACTCCGGTGGACAGGGGTATCAGCCCCAGCATTTT. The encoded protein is CSARDNSGGQGYQPQHF.

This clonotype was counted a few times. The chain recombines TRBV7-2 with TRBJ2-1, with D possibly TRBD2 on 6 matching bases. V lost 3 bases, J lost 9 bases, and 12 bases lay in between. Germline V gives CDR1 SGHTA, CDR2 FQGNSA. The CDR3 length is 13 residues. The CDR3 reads CASSFGRGGEQFF. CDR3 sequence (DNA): TGTGCCAGCAGCTTTGGGCGGGGTGGTGAGCAGTTCTTC.

The DNA for the CDR3 is TGTGCCAGCAGCTCCCTCCCGGGGTTAGGGGTGGGCTACAATGAGCAGTTCTTC. This sequence encodes CASSSLPGLGVGYNEQFF. This chain links TRBV5-8 with TRBJ2-1; D may match TRBD1 or TRBD2 (5 bases each). CDR3 size: 18 residues. Germline CDR1 reads SGHTS; CDR2 reads YDEGEE. Trimming pared 3 bases from V and 3 bases from J, leaving 22 bases between.

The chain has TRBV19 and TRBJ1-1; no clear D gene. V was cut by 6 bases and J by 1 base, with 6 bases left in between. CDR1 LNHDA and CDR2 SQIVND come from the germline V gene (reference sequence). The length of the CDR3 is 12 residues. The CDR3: CASRSQNTEAFF. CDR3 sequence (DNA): TGTGCCAGTAGGAGTCAGAACACTGAAGCTTTCTTT.

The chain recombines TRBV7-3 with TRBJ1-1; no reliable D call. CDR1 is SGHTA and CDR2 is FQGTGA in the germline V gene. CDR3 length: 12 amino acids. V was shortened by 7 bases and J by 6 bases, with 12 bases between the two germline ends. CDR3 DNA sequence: TGTGCCAGCAAAGGTCGGTACTCTGAAGCTTTCTTT. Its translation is CASKGRYSEAFF.

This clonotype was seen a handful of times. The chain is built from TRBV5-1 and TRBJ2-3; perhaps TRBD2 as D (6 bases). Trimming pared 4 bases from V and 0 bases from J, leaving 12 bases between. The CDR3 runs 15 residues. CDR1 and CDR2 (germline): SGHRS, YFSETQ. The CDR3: CASSRVRGSTDTQYF. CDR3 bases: TGCGCCAGCAGCCGCGTTCGGGGGAGCACAGATACGCAGTATTTT.

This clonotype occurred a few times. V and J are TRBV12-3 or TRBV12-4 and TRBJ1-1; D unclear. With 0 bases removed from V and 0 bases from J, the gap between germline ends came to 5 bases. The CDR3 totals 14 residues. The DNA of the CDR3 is TGTGCCAGCAGTTTAGCCGGGTTGAACACTGAAGCTTTCTTT. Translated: CASSLAGLNTEAFF.

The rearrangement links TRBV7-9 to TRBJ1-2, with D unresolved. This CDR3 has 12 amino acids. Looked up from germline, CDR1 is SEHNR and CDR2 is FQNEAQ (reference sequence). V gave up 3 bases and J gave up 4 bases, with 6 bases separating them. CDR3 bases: TGTGCCAGCAGCTTTGCCGCCTATGGCTACACCTTC. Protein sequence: CASSFAAYGYTF.

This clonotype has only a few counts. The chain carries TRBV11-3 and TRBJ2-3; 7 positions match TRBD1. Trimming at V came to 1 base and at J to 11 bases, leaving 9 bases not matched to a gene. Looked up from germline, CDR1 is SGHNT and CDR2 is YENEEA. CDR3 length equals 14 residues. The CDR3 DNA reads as TGTGCCAGCAGCTTAGGCAGGGGGAACGCCCGGCAGTATTTT. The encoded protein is CASSLGRGNARQYF.

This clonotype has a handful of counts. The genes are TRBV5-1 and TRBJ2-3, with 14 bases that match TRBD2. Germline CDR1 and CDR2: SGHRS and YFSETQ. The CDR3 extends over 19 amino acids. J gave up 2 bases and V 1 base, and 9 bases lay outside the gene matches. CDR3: CASSLLGTSGSSYTDTQYF. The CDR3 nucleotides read TGCGCCAGCAGCTTGTTGGGGACTAGCGGGAGCTCCTACACAGATACGCAGTATTTT. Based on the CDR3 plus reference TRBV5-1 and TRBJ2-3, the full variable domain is KAGVTQTPRYLIKTRGQQVTLSCSPISGHRSVSWYQQTPGQGLQFLFEYFSETQRNKGNFPGRFSGRQFSNSRSEMNVSTLELGDSALYLCASSLLGTSGSSYTDTQYFGPGTRLTVL.

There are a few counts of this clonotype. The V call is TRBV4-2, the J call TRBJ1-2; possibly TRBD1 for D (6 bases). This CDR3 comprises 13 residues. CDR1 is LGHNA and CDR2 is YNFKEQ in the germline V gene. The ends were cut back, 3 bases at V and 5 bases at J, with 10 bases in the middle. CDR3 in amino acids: CASSHPGTYGYTF. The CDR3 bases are TGTGCCAGCAGCCACCCCGGGACATATGGCTACACCTTC.

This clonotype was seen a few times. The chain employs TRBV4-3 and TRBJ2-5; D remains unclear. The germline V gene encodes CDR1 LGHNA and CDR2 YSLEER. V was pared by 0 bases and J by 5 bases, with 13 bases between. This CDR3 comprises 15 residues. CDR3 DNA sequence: TGCGCCAGCAGCCAAGAGATTTGGTACGGGGAGACCCAGTACTTC. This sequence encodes CASSQEIWYGETQYF.

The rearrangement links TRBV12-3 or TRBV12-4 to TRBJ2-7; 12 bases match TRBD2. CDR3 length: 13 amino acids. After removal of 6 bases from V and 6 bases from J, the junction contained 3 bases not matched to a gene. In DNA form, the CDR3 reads TGTGCCAGCAGAGTGACTAGCGGGGGCGAGCAGTACTTC. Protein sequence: CASRVTSGGEQYF.

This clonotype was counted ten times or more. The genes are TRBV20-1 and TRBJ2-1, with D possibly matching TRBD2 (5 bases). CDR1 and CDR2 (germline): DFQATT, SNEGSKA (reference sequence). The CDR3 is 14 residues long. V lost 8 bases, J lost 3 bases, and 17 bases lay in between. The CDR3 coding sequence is TGCAGTACATCAAAAGGAACTAGCTACAATGAGCAGTTCTTC. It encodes CSTSKGTSYNEQFF.

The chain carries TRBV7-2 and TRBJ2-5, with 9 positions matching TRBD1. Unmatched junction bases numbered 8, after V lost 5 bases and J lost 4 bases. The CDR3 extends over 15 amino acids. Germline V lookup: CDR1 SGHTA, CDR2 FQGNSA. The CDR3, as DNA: TGTGCCAGCAGCAAGGACAGGGGCGCGGGAGAGACCCAGTACTTC. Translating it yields CASSKDRGAGETQYF.

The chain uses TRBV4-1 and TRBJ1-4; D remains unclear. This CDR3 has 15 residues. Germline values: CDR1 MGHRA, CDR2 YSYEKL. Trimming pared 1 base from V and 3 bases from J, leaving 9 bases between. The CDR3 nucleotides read TGCGCCAGCAGCCAAGGGGGTTATTCTAATGAAAAACTGTTTTTT. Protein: CASSQGGYSNEKLFF.

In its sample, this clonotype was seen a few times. For the CDR3, the DNA is TGTGCCAGCAGTTACCTCAGGCGTAGTGGGGCCAACGTCCTGACTTTC. Residues: CASSYLRRSGANVLTF. V and J are TRBV6-5 and TRBJ2-6; D gene uncertain. Trimming cost V 2 bases and J 3 bases, with 11 bases left between them. Germline V gives CDR1 MNHEY, CDR2 SVGAGI. The CDR3 contains 16 residues.

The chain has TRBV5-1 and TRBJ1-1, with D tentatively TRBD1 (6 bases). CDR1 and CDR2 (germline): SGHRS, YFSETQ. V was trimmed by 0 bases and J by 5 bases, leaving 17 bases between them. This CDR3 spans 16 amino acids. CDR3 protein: CASSLAGTLRGTEAFF. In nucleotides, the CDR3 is TGCGCCAGCAGCTTGGCCGGGACACTCAGAGGGACTGAAGCTTTCTTT.

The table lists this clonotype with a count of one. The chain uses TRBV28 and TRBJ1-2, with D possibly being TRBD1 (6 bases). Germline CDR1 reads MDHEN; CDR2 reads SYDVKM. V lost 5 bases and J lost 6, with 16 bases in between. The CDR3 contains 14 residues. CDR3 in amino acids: CASSRGSSPDGYTF. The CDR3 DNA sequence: TGTGCCAGCAGTAGGGGGTCTTCACCGGATGGCTACACCTTC.

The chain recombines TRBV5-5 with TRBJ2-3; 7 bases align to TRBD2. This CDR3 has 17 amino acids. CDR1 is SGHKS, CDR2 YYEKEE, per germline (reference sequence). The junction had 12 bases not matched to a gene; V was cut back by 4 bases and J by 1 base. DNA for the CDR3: TGTGCCAGCAGCCCGCTAGCTTCGGGAGGTGGCACAGATACGCAGTATTTT. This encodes CASSPLASGGGTDTQYF.